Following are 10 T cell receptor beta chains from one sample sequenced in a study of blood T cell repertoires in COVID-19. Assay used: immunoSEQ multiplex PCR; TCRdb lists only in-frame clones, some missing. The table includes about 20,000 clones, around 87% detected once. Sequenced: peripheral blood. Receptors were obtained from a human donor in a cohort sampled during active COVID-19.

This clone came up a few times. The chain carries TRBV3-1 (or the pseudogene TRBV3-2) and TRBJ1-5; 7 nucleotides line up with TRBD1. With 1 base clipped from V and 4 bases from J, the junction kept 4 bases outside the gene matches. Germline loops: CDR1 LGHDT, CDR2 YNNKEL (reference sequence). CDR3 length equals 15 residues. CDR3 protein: CASSQGQGENQPQHF. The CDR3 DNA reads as TGTGCCAGCAGCCAAGGACAGGGAGAAAATCAGCCCCAGCATTTT.

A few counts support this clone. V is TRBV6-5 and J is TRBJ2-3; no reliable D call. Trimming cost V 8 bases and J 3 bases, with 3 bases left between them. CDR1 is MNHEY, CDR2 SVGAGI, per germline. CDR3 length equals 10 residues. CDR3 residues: CASHTDTQYF. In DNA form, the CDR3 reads TGTGCCAGCCATACAGATACGCAGTATTTT.

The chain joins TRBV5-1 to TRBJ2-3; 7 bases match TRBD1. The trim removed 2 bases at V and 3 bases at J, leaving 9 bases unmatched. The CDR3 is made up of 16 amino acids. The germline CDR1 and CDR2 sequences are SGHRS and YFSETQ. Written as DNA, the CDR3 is TGCGCCAGCAGCTTCCCGACAGGGTCGGGGACAGATACGCAGTATTTT. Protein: CASSFPTGSGTDTQYF.

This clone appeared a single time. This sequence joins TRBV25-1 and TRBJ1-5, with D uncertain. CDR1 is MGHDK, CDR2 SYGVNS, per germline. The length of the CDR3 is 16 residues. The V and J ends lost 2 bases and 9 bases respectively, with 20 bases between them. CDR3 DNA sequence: TGTGCCAGCAGTGAAGCGGAAGGCCTGATCGGTGGGCCCCAGCATTTT. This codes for CASSEAEGLIGGPQHF.

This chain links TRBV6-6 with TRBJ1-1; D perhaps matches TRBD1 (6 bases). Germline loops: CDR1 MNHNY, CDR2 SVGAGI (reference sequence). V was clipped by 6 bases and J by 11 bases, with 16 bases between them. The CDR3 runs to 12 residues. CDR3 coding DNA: TGTGCCAGCAGACTACAACAGGGTAGGGCTTTCTTT. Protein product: CASRLQQGRAFF.

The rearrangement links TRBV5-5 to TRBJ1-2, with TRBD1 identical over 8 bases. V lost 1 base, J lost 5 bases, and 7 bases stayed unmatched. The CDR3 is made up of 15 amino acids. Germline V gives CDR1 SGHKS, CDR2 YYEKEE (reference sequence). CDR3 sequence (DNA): TGTGCCAGCAGCTTGCAGGACAGGGTAACGTATGGCTACACCTTC. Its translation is CASSLQDRVTYGYTF.

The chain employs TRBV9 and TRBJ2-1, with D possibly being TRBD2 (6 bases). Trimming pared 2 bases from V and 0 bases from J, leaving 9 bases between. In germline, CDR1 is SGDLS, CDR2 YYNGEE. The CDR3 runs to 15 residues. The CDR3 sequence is CASSVSGSSYNEQFF. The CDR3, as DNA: TGTGCCAGCAGCGTTAGCGGAAGCTCCTACAATGAGCAGTTCTTC.

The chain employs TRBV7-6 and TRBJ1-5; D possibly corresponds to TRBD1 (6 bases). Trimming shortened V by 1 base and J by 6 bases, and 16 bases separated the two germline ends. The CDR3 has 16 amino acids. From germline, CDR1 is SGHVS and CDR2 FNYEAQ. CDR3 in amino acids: CASSLGFGGAGQPQHF. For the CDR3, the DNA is TGTGCCAGCAGCTTAGGTTTTGGGGGGGCCGGTCAGCCCCAGCATTTT. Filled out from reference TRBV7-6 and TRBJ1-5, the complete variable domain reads GAGVSQSPRYKVTKRGQDVALRCDPISGHVSLYWYRQALGQGPEFLTYFNYEAQQDKSGLPNDRFSAERPEGSISTLTIQRTEQRDSAMYRCASSLGFGGAGQPQHFGDGTRLSIL.

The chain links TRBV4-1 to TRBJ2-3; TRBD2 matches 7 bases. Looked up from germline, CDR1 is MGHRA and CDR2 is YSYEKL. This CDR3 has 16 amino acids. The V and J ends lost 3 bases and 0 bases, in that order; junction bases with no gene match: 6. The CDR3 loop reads CASSQPGRLSTDTQYF. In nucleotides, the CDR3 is TGCGCCAGCAGCCAGCCCGGGAGGCTGAGCACAGATACGCAGTATTTT.

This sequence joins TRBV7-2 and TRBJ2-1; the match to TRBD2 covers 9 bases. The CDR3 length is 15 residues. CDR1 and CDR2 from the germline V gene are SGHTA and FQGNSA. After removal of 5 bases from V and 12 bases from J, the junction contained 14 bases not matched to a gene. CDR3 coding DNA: TGTGCCAGCAGCCCTGGGGCGGGAGGGTACAATAGGCAGTTCTTC. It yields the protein CASSPGAGGYNRQFF.